This paragraph reports one TCR beta chain. This sample is drawn from a study of spatial heterogeneity in lung cancer. TCRdb independently ran MiXCR on the 5' RACE reads; one entry per CDR3 protein. The sample yields about 24,000 distinct CDR3 sequences, about 3.5% seen once. Time point: sample taken at primary tumor resection. Sequencing was performed on whole RNA extracted from tumor and nontumor lung tissue, or from frozen PBMC, and the material was left unsorted. In germline, CDR1 is SGHDT, CDR2 YYEEEE. CDR3 length equals 12 residues. Trimming took 1 base from V and 2 from J, leaving 2 bases between them.

The clonotype originates from a female donor with early-stage non-small cell lung cancer. The chain is built from TRBV5-6 and TRBJ2-3, with D unresolved. Sequencing was performed on PBMCs, taken at surgery. The CDR3 loop is CASSLFTDTQYF. The CDR3 DNA sequence: TGTGCCAGCAGCTTGTTCACAGATACGCAGTATTTT.